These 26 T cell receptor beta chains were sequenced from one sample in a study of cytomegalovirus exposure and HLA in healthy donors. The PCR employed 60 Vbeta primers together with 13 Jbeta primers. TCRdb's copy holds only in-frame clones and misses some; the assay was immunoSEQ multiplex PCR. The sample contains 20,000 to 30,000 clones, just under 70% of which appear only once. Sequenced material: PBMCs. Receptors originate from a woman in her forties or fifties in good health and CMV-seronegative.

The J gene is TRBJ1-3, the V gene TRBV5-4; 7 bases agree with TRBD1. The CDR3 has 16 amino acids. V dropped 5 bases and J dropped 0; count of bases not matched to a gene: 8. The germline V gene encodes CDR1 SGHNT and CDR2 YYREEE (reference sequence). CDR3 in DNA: TGTGCCAGCAGTATGGACAGGCCGCCCTCTGGAAACACCATATATTTT. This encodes CASSMDRPPSGNTIYF.

DNA for the CDR3: TGCGCCAGCAGCTTGGGCCCTCCTGACATTGCGGGACAGCCCCAGCATTTT. Its translation is CASSLGPPDIAGQPQHF. V gene TRBV5-1 combines with J gene TRBJ1-5; D is unresolved. Germline values: CDR1 SGHRS, CDR2 YFSETQ. The V end lost 0 bases, the J end lost 7 bases, and 20 bases lay between the germline ends. The CDR3 is 17 residues long.

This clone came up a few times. As DNA, the CDR3 is TGCAGCGTTGGTGACACGACTGGGGCCAACGTCCTGACTTTC. Amino acids: CSVGDTTGANVLTF. The chain is built from TRBV29-1 and TRBJ2-6; D is ambiguous. V gave up 4 bases and J gave up 2 bases, with 9 bases separating them. The CDR3 consists of 14 residues. Per the germline V gene, CDR1 is SQVTM and CDR2 is ANQGSEA. Combining the CDR3 with reference TRBV29-1 and TRBJ2-6 gives the whole variable domain SAVISQKPSRDICQRGTSLTIQCQVDSQVTMMFWYRQQPGQSLTLIATANQGSEATYESGFVIDKFPISRPNLTFSTLTVSNMSPEDSSIYLCSVGDTTGANVLTFGAGSRLTVL.

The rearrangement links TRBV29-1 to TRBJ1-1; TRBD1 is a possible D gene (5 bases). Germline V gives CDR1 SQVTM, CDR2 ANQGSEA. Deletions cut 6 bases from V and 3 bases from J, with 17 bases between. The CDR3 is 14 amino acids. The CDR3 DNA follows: TGCAGCGTCGCCAATGGGGTCAGGGACACTGAAGCTTTCTTT. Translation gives CSVANGVRDTEAFF.

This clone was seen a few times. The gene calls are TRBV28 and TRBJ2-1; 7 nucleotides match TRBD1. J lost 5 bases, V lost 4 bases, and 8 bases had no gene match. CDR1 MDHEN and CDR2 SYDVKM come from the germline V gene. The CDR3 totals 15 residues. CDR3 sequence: CASSYPQGQHNEQFF. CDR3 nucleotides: TGTGCCAGCAGTTACCCCCAGGGACAGCACAATGAGCAGTTCTTC.

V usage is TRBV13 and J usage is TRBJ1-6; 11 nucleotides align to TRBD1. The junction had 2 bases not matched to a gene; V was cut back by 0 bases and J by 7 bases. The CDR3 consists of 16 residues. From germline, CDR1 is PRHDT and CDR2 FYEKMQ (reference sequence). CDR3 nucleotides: TGTGCCAGCAGCTTAGGGGACAGGGGGCCAAATTCACCCCTCCACTTT. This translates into CASSLGDRGPNSPLHF.

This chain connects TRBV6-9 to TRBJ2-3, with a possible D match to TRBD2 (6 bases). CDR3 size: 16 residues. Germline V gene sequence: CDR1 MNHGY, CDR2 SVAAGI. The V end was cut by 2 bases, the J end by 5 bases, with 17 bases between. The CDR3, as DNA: TGTGCCAGCAGTTATACCTTGGAGGGAAGGTTAGATACGCAGTATTTT. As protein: CASSYTLEGRLDTQYF.

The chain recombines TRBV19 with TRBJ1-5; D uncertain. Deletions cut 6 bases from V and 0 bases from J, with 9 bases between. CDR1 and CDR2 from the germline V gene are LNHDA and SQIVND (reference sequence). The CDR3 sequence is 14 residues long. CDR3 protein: CASSEDYSNQPQHF. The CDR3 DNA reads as TGTGCCAGTAGCGAGGACTATAGCAATCAGCCCCAGCATTTT. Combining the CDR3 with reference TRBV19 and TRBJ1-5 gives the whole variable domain DGGITQSPKYLFRKEGQNVTLSCEQNLNHDAMYWYRQDPGQGLRLIYYSQIVNDFQKGDIAEGYSVSREKKESFPLTVTSAQKNPTAFYLCASSEDYSNQPQHFGDGTRLSIL.

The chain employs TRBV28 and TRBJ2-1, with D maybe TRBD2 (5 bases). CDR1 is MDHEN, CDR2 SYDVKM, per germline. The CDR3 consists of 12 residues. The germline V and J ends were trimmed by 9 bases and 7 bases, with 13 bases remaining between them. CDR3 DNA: TGTGCCAGTTCCCCCGGGGTAAATGAGCAGTTCTTC. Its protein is CASSPGVNEQFF. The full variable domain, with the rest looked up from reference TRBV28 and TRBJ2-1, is DVKVTQSSRYLVKRTGEKVFLECVQDMDHENMFWYRQDPGLGLRLIYFSYDVKMKEKGDIPEGYSVSREKKERFSLILESASTNQTSMYLCASSPGVNEQFFGPGTRLTVL.

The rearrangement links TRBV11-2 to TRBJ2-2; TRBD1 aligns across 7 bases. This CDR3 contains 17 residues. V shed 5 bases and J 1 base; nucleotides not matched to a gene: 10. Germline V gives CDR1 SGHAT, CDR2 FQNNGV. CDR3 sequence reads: CASSPQGVTQNTGELFF. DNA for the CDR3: TGTGCCAGCAGCCCCCAGGGGGTTACCCAGAACACCGGGGAGCTGTTTTTT.

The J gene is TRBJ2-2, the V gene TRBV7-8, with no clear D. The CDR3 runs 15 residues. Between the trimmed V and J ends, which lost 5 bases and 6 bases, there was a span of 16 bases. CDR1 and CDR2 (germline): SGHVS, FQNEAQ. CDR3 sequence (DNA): TGTGCCAGCAGCGAAACCGATCTAGGTTCCGGGGAGCTGTTTTTT. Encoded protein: CASSETDLGSGELFF.

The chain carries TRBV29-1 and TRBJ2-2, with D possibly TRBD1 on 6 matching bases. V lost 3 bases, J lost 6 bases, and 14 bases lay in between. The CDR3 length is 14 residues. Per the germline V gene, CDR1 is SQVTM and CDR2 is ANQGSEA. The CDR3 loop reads CSVDLPYRAGELFF. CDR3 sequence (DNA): TGCAGCGTTGATCTCCCCTACAGGGCCGGGGAGCTGTTTTTT.

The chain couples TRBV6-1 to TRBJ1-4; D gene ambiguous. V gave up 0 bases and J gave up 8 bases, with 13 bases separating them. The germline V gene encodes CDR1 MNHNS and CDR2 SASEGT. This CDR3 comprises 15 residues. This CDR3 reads CASSEAQYPGEKLFF. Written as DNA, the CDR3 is TGTGCCAGCAGTGAAGCGCAATACCCGGGGGAAAAACTGTTTTTT.

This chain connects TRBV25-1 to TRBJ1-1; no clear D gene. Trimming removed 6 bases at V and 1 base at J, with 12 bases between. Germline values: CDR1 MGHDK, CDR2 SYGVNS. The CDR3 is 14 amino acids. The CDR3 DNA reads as TGTGCCAGCAGCCCCCTCGGTAGGAACACTGAAGCTTTCTTT. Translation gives CASSPLGRNTEAFF. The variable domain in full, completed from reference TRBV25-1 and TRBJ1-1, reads EADIYQTPRYLVIGTGKKITLECSQTMGHDKMYWYQQDPGMELHLIHYSYGVNSTEKGDLSSESTVSRIRTEHFPLTLESARPSHTSQYLCASSPLGRNTEAFFGQGTRLTVV.

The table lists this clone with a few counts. CDR3 amino acids: CASRPASSYEQYF. The CDR3 nucleotides read TGTGCCAGCAGGCCAGCTAGCTCCTACGAGCAGTACTTC. The V and J genes are TRBV6-4 and TRBJ2-7; the D is unclear. The CDR3 loop spans 13 amino acids. The V end lost 6 bases, the J end lost 0 bases, and 9 bases lay between the germline ends. Looked up from germline, CDR1 is MRHNA and CDR2 is SNTAGT.

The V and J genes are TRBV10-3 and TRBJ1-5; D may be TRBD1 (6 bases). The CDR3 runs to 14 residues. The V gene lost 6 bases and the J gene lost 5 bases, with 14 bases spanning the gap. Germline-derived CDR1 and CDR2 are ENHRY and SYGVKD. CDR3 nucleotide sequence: TGTGCCATCAGGGGGGAGGGGGGCTATCAGCCCCAGCATTTT. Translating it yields CAIRGEGGYQPQHF.

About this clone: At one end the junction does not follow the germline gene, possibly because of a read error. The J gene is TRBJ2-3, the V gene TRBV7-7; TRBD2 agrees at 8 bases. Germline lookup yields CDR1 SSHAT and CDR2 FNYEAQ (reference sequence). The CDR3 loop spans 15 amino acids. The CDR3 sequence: CASSLAGGSTDTQYF. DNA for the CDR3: TGTGCTAGCAGCTTGGCGGGAGGTAGCACAGATACGCAGTATTTT.

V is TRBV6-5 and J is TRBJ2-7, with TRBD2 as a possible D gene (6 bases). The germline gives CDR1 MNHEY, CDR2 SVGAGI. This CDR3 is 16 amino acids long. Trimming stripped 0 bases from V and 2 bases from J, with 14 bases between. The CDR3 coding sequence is TGTGCCAGCAGTTACTCGAGTAGCGGCGGCACCTACGAGCAGTACTTC. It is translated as CASSYSSSGGTYEQYF.

The CDR3: CASSLTGGPYEQYF. In DNA form, the CDR3 reads TGTGCCAGCAGTTTGACAGGGGGGCCCTACGAGCAGTACTTC. The chain combines TRBV6-1 with TRBJ2-7; 9 bases map to TRBD1. Germline V gene data show CDR1 as MNHNS and CDR2 as SASEGT. The CDR3 is 14 residues long. V was pared by 5 bases and J by 2 bases, with 4 bases of the junction left unmatched.

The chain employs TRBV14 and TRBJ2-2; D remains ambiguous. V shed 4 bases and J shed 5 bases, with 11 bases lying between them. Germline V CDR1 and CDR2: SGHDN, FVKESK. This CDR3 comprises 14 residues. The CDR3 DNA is TGTGCCAGCAGCCTTCGACGGGTAACCGGGGAGCTGTTTTTT. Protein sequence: CASSLRRVTGELFF.

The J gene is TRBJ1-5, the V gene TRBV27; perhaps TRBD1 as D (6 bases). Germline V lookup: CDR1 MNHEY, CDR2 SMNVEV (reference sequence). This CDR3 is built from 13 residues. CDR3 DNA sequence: TGTGACCCTCCTAAGGGGGGCAATCAGCCCCAGCATTTT. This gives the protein CDPPKGGNQPQHF.

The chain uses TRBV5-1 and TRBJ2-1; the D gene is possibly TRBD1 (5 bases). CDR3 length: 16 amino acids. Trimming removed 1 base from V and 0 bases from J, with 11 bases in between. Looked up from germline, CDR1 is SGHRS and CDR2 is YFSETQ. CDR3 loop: CASSLQGSSSYNEQFF. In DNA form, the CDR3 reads TGCGCCAGCAGCTTGCAGGGCAGCAGCTCCTACAATGAGCAGTTCTTC.

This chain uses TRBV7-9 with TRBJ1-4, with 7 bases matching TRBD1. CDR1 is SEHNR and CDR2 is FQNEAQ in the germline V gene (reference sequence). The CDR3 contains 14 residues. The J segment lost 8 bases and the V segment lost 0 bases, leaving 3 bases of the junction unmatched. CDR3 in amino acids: CASSLAVQGEKLFF. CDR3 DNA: TGTGCCAGCAGCTTAGCGGTACAGGGGGAAAAACTGTTTTTT.

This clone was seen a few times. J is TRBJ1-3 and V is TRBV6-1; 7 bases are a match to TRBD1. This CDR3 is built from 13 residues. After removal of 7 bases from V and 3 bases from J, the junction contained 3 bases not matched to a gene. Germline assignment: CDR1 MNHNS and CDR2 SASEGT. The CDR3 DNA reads TGTGCCAGCACAGGGGGAAGTGGAAACACCATATATTTT. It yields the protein CASTGGSGNTIYF.

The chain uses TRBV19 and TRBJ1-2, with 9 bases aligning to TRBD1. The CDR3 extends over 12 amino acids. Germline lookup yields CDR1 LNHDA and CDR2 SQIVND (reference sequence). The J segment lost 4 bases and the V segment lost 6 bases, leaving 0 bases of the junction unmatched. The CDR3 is CASRTGGYGYTF. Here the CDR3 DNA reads TGTGCCAGTAGGACAGGGGGCTATGGCTACACCTTC. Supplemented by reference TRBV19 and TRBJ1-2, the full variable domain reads DGGITQSPKYLFRKEGQNVTLSCEQNLNHDAMYWYRQDPGQGLRLIYYSQIVNDFQKGDIAEGYSVSREKKESFPLTVTSAQKNPTAFYLCASRTGGYGYTFGSGTRLTVV.

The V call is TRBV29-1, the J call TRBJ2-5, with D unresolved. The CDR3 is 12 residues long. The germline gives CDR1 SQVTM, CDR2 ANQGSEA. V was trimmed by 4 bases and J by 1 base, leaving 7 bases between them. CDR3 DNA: TGCAGCGTTGTGTCAGGCCAAGAGACCCAGTACTTC. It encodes CSVVSGQETQYF.